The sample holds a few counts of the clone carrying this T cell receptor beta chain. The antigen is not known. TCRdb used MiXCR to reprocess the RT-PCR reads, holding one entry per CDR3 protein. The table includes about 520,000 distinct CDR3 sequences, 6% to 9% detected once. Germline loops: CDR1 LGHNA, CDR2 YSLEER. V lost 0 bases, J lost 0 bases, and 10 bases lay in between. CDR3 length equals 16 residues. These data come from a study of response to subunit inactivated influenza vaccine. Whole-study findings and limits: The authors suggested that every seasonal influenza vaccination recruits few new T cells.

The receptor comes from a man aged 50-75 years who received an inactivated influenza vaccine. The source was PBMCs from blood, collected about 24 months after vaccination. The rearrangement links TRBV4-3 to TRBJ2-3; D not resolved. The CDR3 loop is CASSQDLSISTDTQYF. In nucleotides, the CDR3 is TGCGCCAGCAGCCAAGATCTCAGCATCAGCACAGATACGCAGTATTTT.